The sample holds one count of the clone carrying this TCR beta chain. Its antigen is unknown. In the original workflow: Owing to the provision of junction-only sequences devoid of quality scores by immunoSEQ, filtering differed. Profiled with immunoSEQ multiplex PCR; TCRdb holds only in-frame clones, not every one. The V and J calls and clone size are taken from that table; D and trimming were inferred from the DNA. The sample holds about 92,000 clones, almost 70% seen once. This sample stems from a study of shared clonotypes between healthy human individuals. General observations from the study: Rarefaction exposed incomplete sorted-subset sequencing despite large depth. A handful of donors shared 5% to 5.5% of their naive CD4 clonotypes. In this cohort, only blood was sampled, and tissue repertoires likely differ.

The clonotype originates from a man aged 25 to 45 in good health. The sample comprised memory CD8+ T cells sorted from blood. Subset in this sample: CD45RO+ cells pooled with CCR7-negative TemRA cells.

The CDR3 reads CASSLVSASSGRWRETQYF. The CDR3 DNA sequence: TGTGCCAGCAGCTTAGTCTCGGCGTCTAGCGGGAGATGGAGGGAGACCCAGTACTTC. The J gene is TRBJ2-5, the V gene TRBV7-9; 10 bases match TRBD2. The CDR3 extends over 19 amino acids. Germline lookup yields CDR1 SEHNR and CDR2 FQNEAQ (reference sequence). J lost 5 bases, V lost 1 base, and 16 bases had no gene match.